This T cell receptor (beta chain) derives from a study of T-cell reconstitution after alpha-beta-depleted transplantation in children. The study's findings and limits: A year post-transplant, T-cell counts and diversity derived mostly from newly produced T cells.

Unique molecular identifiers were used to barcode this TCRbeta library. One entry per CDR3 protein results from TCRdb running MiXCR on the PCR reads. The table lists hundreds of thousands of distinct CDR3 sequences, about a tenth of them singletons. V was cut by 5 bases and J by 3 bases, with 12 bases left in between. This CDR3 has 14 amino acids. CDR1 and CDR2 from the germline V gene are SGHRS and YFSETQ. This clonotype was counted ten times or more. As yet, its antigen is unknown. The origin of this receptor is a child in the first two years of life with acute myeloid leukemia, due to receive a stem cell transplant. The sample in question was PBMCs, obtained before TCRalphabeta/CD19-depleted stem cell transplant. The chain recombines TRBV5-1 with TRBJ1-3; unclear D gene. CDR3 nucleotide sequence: TGCGCCAGCAGGCCAAGTTTCTTTGGAAACACCATATATTTT. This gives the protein CASRPSFFGNTIYF.